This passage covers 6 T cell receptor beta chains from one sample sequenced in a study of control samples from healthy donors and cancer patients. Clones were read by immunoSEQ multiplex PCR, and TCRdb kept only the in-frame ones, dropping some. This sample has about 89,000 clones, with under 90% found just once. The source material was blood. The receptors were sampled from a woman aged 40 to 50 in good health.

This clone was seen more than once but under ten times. The CDR3 DNA reads TGCGCCAGCAGCCAAACTAGCGGGGGGGCCTACAATGAGCAGTTCTTC. Its protein is CASSQTSGGAYNEQFF. V gene TRBV4-3 combines with J gene TRBJ2-1, with 13 bases matching TRBD2. CDR1 LGHNA and CDR2 YSLEER come from the germline V gene. The CDR3 is 16 residues long. Trimming removed 2 bases from V and 2 bases from J; junction bases left unmatched: 0.

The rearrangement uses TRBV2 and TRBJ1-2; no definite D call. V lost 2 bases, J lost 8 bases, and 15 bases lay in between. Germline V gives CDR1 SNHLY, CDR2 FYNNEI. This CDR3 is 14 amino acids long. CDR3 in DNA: TGTGCCAGCAGTGAAAGCCAGGTTCCGGGGGGCTACACCTTC. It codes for CASSESQVPGGYTF.

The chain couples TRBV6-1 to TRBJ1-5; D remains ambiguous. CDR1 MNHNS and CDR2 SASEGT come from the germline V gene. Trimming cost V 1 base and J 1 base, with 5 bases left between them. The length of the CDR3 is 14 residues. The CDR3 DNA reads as TGTGCCAGCAGTGAAGTGGGGAGCAATCAGCCCCAGCATTTT. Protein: CASSEVGSNQPQHF.

This CDR3 reads CASSDTATSNEQFF. The CDR3, as DNA: TGTGCCAGCAGCGACACCGCCACCAGCAATGAGCAGTTCTTC. V usage is TRBV2 and J usage is TRBJ2-1; D is ambiguous. This CDR3 spans 14 amino acids. Trimming stripped 6 bases from V and 6 bases from J, with 15 bases between. Looked up from germline, CDR1 is SNHLY and CDR2 is FYNNEI. The entire variable domain, with the rest obtained from reference TRBV2 and TRBJ2-1, is as follows: EPEVTQTPSHQVTQMGQEVILRCVPISNHLYFYWYRQILGQKVEFLVSFYNNEISEKSEIFDDQFSVERPDGSNFTLKIRSTKLEDSAMYFCASSDTATSNEQFFGPGTRLTVL.

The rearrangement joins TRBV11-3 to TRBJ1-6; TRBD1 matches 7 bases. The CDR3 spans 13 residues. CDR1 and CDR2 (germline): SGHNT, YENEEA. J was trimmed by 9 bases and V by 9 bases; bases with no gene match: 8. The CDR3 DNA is TGTGCCAGTAACCGGGACAGTCTTTCACCCCTCCACTTT. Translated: CASNRDSLSPLHF.

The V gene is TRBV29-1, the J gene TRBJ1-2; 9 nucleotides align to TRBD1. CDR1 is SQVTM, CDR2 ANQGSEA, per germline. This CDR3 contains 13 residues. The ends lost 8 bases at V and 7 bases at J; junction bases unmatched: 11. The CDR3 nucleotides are TGCAGCATACAGGGGGCGCGTGAAGGTGGCTACACCTTC. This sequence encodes CSIQGAREGGYTF.